These 7 T cell receptor beta chains came from one sample sequenced in a study of cytomegalovirus exposure and HLA in healthy donors. The PCR used 60 Vbeta and 13 Jbeta primers. The protocol was immunoSEQ multiplex PCR, while the TCRdb copy is restricted to in-frame clones and leaves out a portion. The data show more than 70,000 clones, under 80% seen once. The material sequenced was PBMCs. The receptors stem from a boy aged 10-17 years in good health and CMV-seronegative.

This clone came up once. V gene TRBV2 combines with J gene TRBJ1-3; D is undetermined. This CDR3 spans 16 amino acids. CDR1 and CDR2 from the germline V gene are SNHLY and FYNNEI. Trimming shortened V by 3 bases and J by 5 bases, and 17 bases separated the two germline ends. The chain's CDR3 is CASSDDYFRKRNTIYF. The CDR3 region has the DNA TGTGCCAGCAGTGATGACTATTTCAGGAAAAGAAACACCATATATTTT.

J is TRBJ2-7 and V is TRBV13, with 8 bases identical to TRBD1. CDR1 is PRHDT, CDR2 FYEKMQ, per germline (reference sequence). The CDR3 is made up of 14 amino acids. Trimming cost V 5 bases and J 3 bases; bases outside gene matches: 6. For the CDR3, the DNA is TGTGCCAGCAGCCCCCGGACAGGGCGCTACGAGCAGTACTTC. It codes for CASSPRTGRYEQYF.

The chain combines TRBV6-1 with TRBJ2-5, with 8 bases matching TRBD2. Germline V gene sequence: CDR1 MNHNS, CDR2 SASEGT. V was clipped by 6 bases and J by 4 bases; unmatched bases: 7. This CDR3 contains 14 residues. The DNA of the CDR3 is TGTGCCAGCAGGGGAGGGAGCGGGGGAGAGACCCAGTACTTC. Translating it yields CASRGGSGGETQYF.

The J gene is TRBJ2-2, the V gene TRBV2; tentative D call: TRBD1 (6 bases). V lost 3 bases and J 2 bases, leaving 10 bases between the germline ends. CDR1 SNHLY and CDR2 FYNNEI come from the germline V gene. This CDR3 comprises 15 residues. CDR3 nucleotide sequence: TGTGCCAGCAGTGATTACAGGGAAAACACCGGGGAGCTGTTTTTT. As protein: CASSDYRENTGELFF. The full variable domain, with the rest looked up from reference TRBV2 and TRBJ2-2, is EPEVTQTPSHQVTQMGQEVILRCVPISNHLYFYWYRQILGQKVEFLVSFYNNEISEKSEIFDDQFSVERPDGSNFTLKIRSTKLEDSAMYFCASSDYRENTGELFFGEGSRLTVL.

A few counts support this clone. The chain joins TRBV28 to TRBJ2-7; D gene uncertain. Between the trimmed V and J ends, which lost 10 bases and 3 bases, there was a span of 16 bases. The CDR3 has 13 amino acids. Germline loops: CDR1 MDHEN, CDR2 SYDVKM. The CDR3 loop is CATYDTSYYEQYF. CDR3 sequence (DNA): TGTGCCACCTACGACACGAGCTACTACGAGCAGTACTTC.

CDR3 amino acids: CASSLDGTVYYGYTF. The DNA for the CDR3 is TGTGCCAGCAGCTTAGACGGGACAGTCTACTATGGCTACACCTTC. The V call is TRBV7-9, the J call TRBJ1-2, with 7 bases identical to TRBD1. Per the germline V gene, CDR1 is SEHNR and CDR2 is FQNEAQ (reference sequence). V shed 1 base, J shed 3 bases, and the junction held 5 bases outside the gene matches. The CDR3 loop spans 15 amino acids.

The V gene is TRBV19, the J gene TRBJ1-5; D gene ambiguous. Looked up from germline, CDR1 is LNHDA and CDR2 is SQIVND (reference sequence). The V and J ends lost 5 bases and 2 bases respectively, with 7 bases between them. The CDR3 is 13 amino acids. CDR3 protein: CASSGSRNQPQHF. The CDR3, as DNA: TGTGCCAGTAGTGGCTCGCGCAATCAGCCCCAGCATTTT.